A single sample is the source of the 4 T cell receptor beta chains below, sequenced in a study of a mutant IDH1 vaccine in newly diagnosed glioma. Time point denoted: baseline, week 1 (first vaccination visit). The treatment: pre-vaccination baseline after standard-of-care therapy. Sequencing used immunoSEQ multiplex PCR; TCRdb keeps in-frame clones, though not all of them. In the table there are around 67,000 clones, 65% to 85% of which are singletons. Sequencing was performed on peripheral blood mononuclear cells (PBMCs), taken from a glioma patient treated with radiotherapy, temozolomide or both. The source of these receptors is a woman between 18 and 30 years old with glioma. Some clones in this sample may be carry-over from other donors' samples.

The V and J genes are TRBV7-2 and TRBJ1-5, with D hard to call. The CDR3 is made up of 14 amino acids. V dropped 5 bases and J dropped 3 bases, with 11 bases sitting between them. Germline V gene lookup returns CDR1 SGHTA and CDR2 FQGNSA. The CDR3 DNA reads TGTGCCAGCAGCGTAGGGAGATTCAATCAGCCCCAGCATTTT. Translated, it gives CASSVGRFNQPQHF. Full variable domain (outside the CDR3, taken from reference TRBV7-2 and TRBJ1-5): GAGVSQSPSNKVTEKGKDVELRCDPISGHTALYWYRQSLGQGLEFLIYFQGNSAPDKSGLPSDRFSAERTGGSVSTLTIQRTQQEDSAVYLCASSVGRFNQPQHFGDGTRLSIL.

The chain couples TRBV10-3 to TRBJ2-3; maybe TRBD1 (7 bases). CDR1 is ENHRY, CDR2 SYGVKD, per germline. The V and J ends lost 6 bases and 3 bases respectively, with 13 bases between them. The CDR3 length is 14 residues. The CDR3 sequence: CAIREQGRTDTQYF. The CDR3 DNA follows: TGTGCCATCAGGGAACAGGGGAGGACAGATACGCAGTATTTT.

J is TRBJ2-7 and V is TRBV5-1; 12 bases are a match to TRBD1. Germline CDR1 and CDR2: SGHRS and YFSETQ. V shed 0 bases, J shed 4 bases, and the junction held 5 bases outside the gene matches. This CDR3 has 16 residues. In DNA, the CDR3 is TGCGCCAGCAGCTTGGGATTGGGACAGGGGGCTTACGAGCAGTACTTC. As protein: CASSLGLGQGAYEQYF.

The chain joins TRBV7-2 to TRBJ2-6; D ambiguous. Trimming took 5 bases from V and 6 from J, leaving 5 bases between them. The CDR3 consists of 12 residues. Germline CDR1 and CDR2: SGHTA and FQGNSA. CDR3 residues: CASSPQANVLTF. The CDR3 DNA reads as TGTGCCAGCAGCCCCCAGGCCAACGTCCTGACTTTC.